Sequencing of this TCR beta chain was carried out in a study of CD8 T cells in Susac syndrome. Concerning this clonotype itself: Antigen specificity is unknown.

Broader study findings: The study's TCR sequencing and HLA analysis drew on a certain number of individuals. That number was acknowledged as relatively small.

With random hexamers, roughly 0.45 to 1 ug RNA was reverse transcribed. TCRdb reprocessed the immunoSEQ multiplex PCR reads with MiXCR, giving one entry per CDR3 protein. The sample records tens of thousands of distinct CDR3 sequences, about 93% being singletons. The V and J ends lost 0 bases and 3 bases respectively, with 10 bases between them. The CDR3 spans 15 residues. Germline V gene lookup returns CDR1 SGDLS and CDR2 YYNGEE. This sequence joins TRBV9 and TRBJ2-1; D is perhaps TRBD1 (6 bases). This clonotype was sampled from a human donor in good health. The sequencing sample was made of CD8+ T cells from PBMCs. The CDR3 nucleotides are TGTGCCAGCAGCGTAGCTGGGACAAGCTACAATGAGCAGTTCTTC. This encodes CASSVAGTSYNEQFF. The complete variable domain, with remaining parts taken from reference TRBV9 and TRBJ2-1, reads DSGVTQTPKHLITATGQRVTLRCSPRSGDLSVYWYQQSLDQGLQFLIQYYNGEERAKGNILERFSAQQFPDLHSELNLSSLELGDSALYFCASSVAGTSYNEQFFGPGTRLTVL.